One and the same sample provided the 20 T cell receptor beta chains below, sequenced in a study of T cell changes during pregnancy in multiple sclerosis. Profiled with immunoSEQ multiplex PCR; TCRdb holds only in-frame clones, not every one. This sample carries tens of thousands of clones, over 75% of them seen once, and the ten largest clones take roughly 1.2%. The sequencing used CD4+ T cells from peripheral blood mononuclear cells, collected in the second trimester of pregnancy. These receptors came from a female donor with multiple sclerosis, enrolled in a pregnancy study.

The chain employs TRBV18 and TRBJ1-2, with 8 bases that match TRBD1. Germline assignment: CDR1 KGHSH and CDR2 LQKENI. Trimming removed 10 bases from V and 4 bases from J; junction bases left unmatched: 11. The CDR3 covers 14 residues. The CDR3 region has the DNA TGTGCCACCTCCCCGGGACAGGAAAGCTATGGCTACACCTTC. Translation: CATSPGQESYGYTF.

V gene TRBV30 combines with J gene TRBJ2-7, with D tentatively TRBD2 (6 bases). Between the trimmed V and J ends, which lost 4 bases and 6 bases, there was a span of 13 bases. This CDR3 has 12 amino acids. Germline lookup yields CDR1 GTSNPN and CDR2 SVGIG (reference sequence). CDR3 residues: CAWNWGEGEQYF. The CDR3 DNA is TGTGCCTGGAATTGGGGGGAAGGCGAGCAGTACTTC.

The gene calls are TRBV5-1 and TRBJ2-7, with TRBD1 identical over 10 bases. The V segment lost 3 bases and the J segment 6 bases; nucleotides outside the gene matches: 6. The CDR3 runs to 14 residues. Germline V gene lookup returns CDR1 SGHRS and CDR2 YFSETQ. In DNA, the CDR3 is TGCGCCAGCAGCTCGTACGGGACAGGGGCCGAGCAGTACTTC. This encodes CASSSYGTGAEQYF. Complete variable domain (other parts from reference TRBV5-1 and TRBJ2-7): KAGVTQTPRYLIKTRGQQVTLSCSPISGHRSVSWYQQTPGQGLQFLFEYFSETQRNKGNFPGRFSGRQFSNSRSEMNVSTLELGDSALYLCASSSYGTGAEQYFGPGTRLTVT.

The chain has TRBV2 and TRBJ2-1; 9 bases fit TRBD2. V trimming: 4 bases; J trimming: 6 bases; junction bases outside the gene matches: 10. Germline V lookup: CDR1 SNHLY, CDR2 FYNNEI. The CDR3 covers 16 residues. CDR3 amino acids: CASSVSGLAGVNEQFF. CDR3 nucleotide sequence: TGTGCCAGCAGTGTTTCTGGGTTAGCGGGAGTCAATGAGCAGTTCTTC.

There are a few counts of this clone. This chain joins TRBV7-9 and TRBJ2-7; 8 bases agree with TRBD2. Trimming at V came to 11 bases and at J to 1 base, leaving 7 bases not matched to a gene. The CDR3 is made up of 13 amino acids. Germline V gene data show CDR1 as SEHNR and CDR2 as FQNEAQ (reference sequence). DNA of the CDR3: TGTGCCGGGAGCGGGAGTGCTTCCTACGAGCAGTACTTC. It translates to CAGSGSASYEQYF.

The rearrangement uses TRBV6-8 and TRBJ1-3; unclear D gene. V dropped 6 bases and J dropped 0 bases, with 21 bases sitting between them. This CDR3 comprises 18 residues. Germline lookup yields CDR1 MNHGY and CDR2 SAAAGT. The CDR3 here is CASRRQRFPQSSGNTIYF. The CDR3 region has the DNA TGTGCCAGCAGGAGACAAAGGTTTCCTCAGAGCTCTGGAAACACCATATATTTT.

The rearrangement uses TRBV6-5 and TRBJ1-5; D not resolved. The CDR3 is made up of 13 amino acids. Trimming shortened V by 9 bases and J by 2 bases, and 11 bases separated the two germline ends. Germline V gene lookup returns CDR1 MNHEY and CDR2 SVGAGI. The CDR3 here is CASSPGGNQPQHF. The CDR3 coding sequence is TGTGCCAGTTCTCCGGGAGGCAATCAGCCCCAGCATTTT.

The chain joins TRBV5-1 to TRBJ2-2, with D unresolved. The CDR3 has 13 residues. Germline CDR1 SGHRS, CDR2 YFSETQ. The V end was cut by 5 bases, the J end by 2 bases, with 7 bases between. CDR3 sequence: CASSRLNTGELFF. DNA of the CDR3: TGCGCCAGCAGTAGACTTAACACCGGGGAGCTGTTTTTT.

This chain links TRBV7-7 with TRBJ2-5, with 10 bases aligning to TRBD2. The germline V gene encodes CDR1 SSHAT and CDR2 FNYEAQ (reference sequence). This CDR3 comprises 15 residues. V was clipped by 4 bases and J by 2 bases; unmatched bases: 4. The CDR3 is CASSSGTSAQETQYF. The CDR3 nucleotides are TGTGCCAGCAGCTCCGGGACTAGCGCTCAAGAGACCCAGTACTTC.

This sequence joins TRBV4-2 and TRBJ2-7; D not resolved. There are 13 residues in the CDR3. The V end lost 1 base, the J end lost 2 bases, and 6 bases lay between the germline ends. Germline loops: CDR1 LGHNA, CDR2 YNFKEQ. CDR3 nucleotides: TGTGCCAGCAGCCAAGCTGAGGCCTACGAGCAGTACTTC. Protein: CASSQAEAYEQYF.

The genes are TRBV14 and TRBJ2-3; 11 bases are shared with TRBD2. This CDR3 has 16 amino acids. Germline CDR1 and CDR2: SGHDN and FVKESK. The junction had 3 bases not matched to a gene; V was cut back by 0 bases and J by 4 bases. In DNA, the CDR3 is TGTGCCAGCAGCCAAGACTCGGGACTAGCGGCAGATACGCAGTATTTT. It is translated as CASSQDSGLAADTQYF.

This clone was picked up one time. The chain joins TRBV11-2 to TRBJ1-3, with D tentatively TRBD1 (6 bases). The CDR3 consists of 16 residues. V lost 2 bases and J 4 bases, leaving 15 bases between the germline ends. Germline lookup yields CDR1 SGHAT and CDR2 FQNNGV. The CDR3 DNA reads as TGTGCCAGCAGCTTAACCCCACAGGGTTGGGGAAACACCATATATTTT. Residues: CASSLTPQGWGNTIYF.

This clone is labeled as medium-sized (0.01 to 0.1%). This sequence joins TRBV29-1 and TRBJ2-6; 7 nucleotides align to TRBD1. The CDR3 is 16 amino acids. The V gene end was trimmed by 8 bases and the J gene end by 0 bases; junction bases not matched to a gene: 10. Germline lookup yields CDR1 SQVTM and CDR2 ANQGSEA. The CDR3 region is CSTEGQSDSGANVLTF. The CDR3 DNA reads TGCAGCACCGAGGGACAGTCCGACTCTGGGGCCAACGTCCTGACTTTC.

The rearrangement links TRBV5-4 to TRBJ1-2, with D unresolved. The CDR3 runs to 14 residues. Looked up from germline, CDR1 is SGHNT and CDR2 is YYREEE (reference sequence). V was pared by 4 bases and J by 4 bases, with 14 bases between. As DNA, the CDR3 is TGTGCCAGCAGCGCCGCGTCGATTCCCTATGGCTACACCTTC. Its protein product is CASSAASIPYGYTF. The full variable domain, with the rest looked up from reference TRBV5-4 and TRBJ1-2, is ETGVTQSPTHLIKTRGQQVTLRCSSQSGHNTVSWYQQALGQGPQFIFQYYREEENGRGNFPPRFSGLQFPNYSSELNVNALELDDSALYLCASSAASIPYGYTFGSGTRLTVV.

This chain connects TRBV10-3 to TRBJ2-5, with 11 bases that match TRBD2. V was pared by 4 bases and J by 1 base, with 5 bases of the junction left unmatched. Germline values: CDR1 ENHRY, CDR2 SYGVKD. The CDR3 sequence is 16 residues long. The chain's CDR3 is CAISASLAGAQETQYF. CDR3 coding DNA: TGTGCCATCAGTGCTTCACTAGCGGGAGCCCAAGAGACCCAGTACTTC.

The chain couples TRBV4-1 to TRBJ2-7, with 10 bases lining up with TRBD2. The CDR3 extends over 16 amino acids. From germline, CDR1 is MGHRA and CDR2 YSYEKL. V was clipped by 3 bases and J by 1 base; unmatched bases: 6. DNA for the CDR3: TGCGCCAGCAGCCACGCCGGACTAGCGGTTTCCTACGAGCAGTACTTC. Translation gives CASSHAGLAVSYEQYF.

The rearrangement links TRBV30 to TRBJ2-7; TRBD1 matches at 9 bases. Germline V gives CDR1 GTSNPN, CDR2 SVGIG (reference sequence). This CDR3 contains 13 residues. Trimming at V came to 5 bases and at J to 6 bases, leaving 8 bases not matched to a gene. The CDR3 nucleotides are TGTGCCTGGGGCAGGACAGGGGAGTCCGAGCAGTACTTC. Protein product: CAWGRTGESEQYF. Full variable domain (missing parts from reference TRBV30 and TRBJ2-7): SQTIHQWPATLVQPVGSPLSLECTVEGTSNPNLYWYRQAAGRGLQLLFYSVGIGQISSEVPQNLSASRPQDRQFILSSKKLLLSDSGFYLCAWGRTGESEQYFGPGTRLTVT.

This clone appeared a single time. The rearrangement uses TRBV9 and TRBJ2-3, with 14 bases that match TRBD2. The ends lost 3 bases at V and 4 bases at J; junction bases unmatched: 7. The CDR3 is 17 residues long. The V gene's germline CDR1 is SGDLS and CDR2 YYNGEE. CDR3 protein: CASSALTSGRAADTQYF. The CDR3 coding sequence is TGTGCCAGCAGCGCGTTGACTAGCGGGAGGGCCGCAGATACGCAGTATTTT.

The genes are TRBV6-5 and TRBJ1-1; weak D call: TRBD1 (6 bases). The CDR3 is 15 amino acids. Trimming removed 4 bases from V and 1 base from J, with 13 bases in between. The germline V gene encodes CDR1 MNHEY and CDR2 SVGAGI. The CDR3 region is CASSFNRVANTEAFF. The CDR3 nucleotides are TGTGCCAGCAGTTTTAACAGGGTAGCGAACACTGAAGCTTTCTTT.

J is TRBJ2-1 and V is TRBV7-2, with D perhaps matching TRBD2 (6 bases). Trimming took off 0 bases at V and 6 bases at J, with 9 bases between the two ends. Germline V lookup: CDR1 SGHTA, CDR2 FQGNSA. The CDR3 extends over 14 amino acids. CDR3 nucleotide sequence: TGTGCCAGCAGCTTAGCGGGACTCGTCAATGAGCAGTTCTTC. Translation gives CASSLAGLVNEQFF.